This TCR beta chain was retrieved from a study of radiotherapy plus CTLA-4 blockade in lung cancer. In germline, CDR1 is MNHNY, CDR2 SVGAGI (reference sequence). The CDR3 covers 16 residues. The J segment lost 0 bases and the V segment lost 2 bases, leaving 7 bases of the junction unmatched. Worth noting for this clone: Its antigen remains unknown.

The study's findings and limits: Early clonal dynamics of blood T cells, together with interferon-beta, were reported as the best response predictor.

Assay: immunoSEQ multiplex PCR; the TCRdb copy retains only in-frame clones and omits some. This table has roughly 90,000 clones, 60% to 85% appearing once. This TCR was recovered from a human donor with non-small cell lung cancer who had a partial response to radiotherapy plus ipilimumab. Some clones in this sample may be carry-over from other donors' samples. This chain connects TRBV6-6 to TRBJ2-7; the match to TRBD1 covers 7 bases. The sample in question was peripheral blood, obtained from a patient treated with radiotherapy plus ipilimumab. CDR3 region: CASSYQTGQVSYEQYF. CDR3 sequence (DNA): TGTGCCAGCAGTTACCAAACAGGACAGGTCTCCTACGAGCAGTACTTC.